These 2 T cell receptor beta chains were sequenced from one sample in a study of blood T cells in healthy people across ages. Together with a sample-barcoded 5' primer, a J-beta primer mix was included in a second PCR lasting about 6 to 11 cycles. Each CDR3 protein gets one entry after TCRdb re-called the 5' RACE reads with MiXCR. Of hundreds of thousands of distinct CDR3 sequences listed, approximately 44% were seen once; the top ten hold roughly a fifth. The sample comprised blood. The origin of the receptors is a man between 60 and 75 years old in good health.

A remark on this clonotype: One end of the junction varies from germline; a read error may be responsible. The chain links TRBV4-3 to TRBJ2-1, with TRBD2 matching over 9 bases. Germline-derived CDR1 and CDR2 are LGHNA and YSLEER. This CDR3 contains 15 residues. As DNA, the CDR3 is TGCGCCGGCAGCCAAGGCAGCGGGGGGAACAATGAGCAGTTCTTC. It translates to CAGSQGSGGNNEQFF.

About this clonotype: Possible read error: a much larger clone is one base away. The DNA of the CDR3 is TGTGCCAGCAGTTTTGAGACAGATATGCAGTATTTT. Residues: CASSFETDMQYF. V usage is TRBV28 and J usage is TRBJ2-3; possible D gene TRBD1, 5 bases. From germline, CDR1 is MDHEN and CDR2 SYDVKM. This CDR3 comprises 12 residues.